This T cell receptor (beta chain) was recorded in a study of blood T cell repertoires in COVID-19. Study overall: COVID-19 samples, acute and convalescent, were from the United States, Italy and Spain. From T cells, B-cell-depleted T cells, or PBMCs came the material, which was cDNA or gDNA.

V was clipped by 4 bases and J by 1 base, with 7 bases between them. Germline CDR1 SGHRS, CDR2 YFSETQ. This CDR3 has 13 amino acids. Study processing details: Scientists estimated how many nucleated cells there were by amplifying reference gene primers. The method was immunoSEQ multiplex PCR; TCRdb's version includes in-frame clones alone and lacks a portion of them. That table furnishes V, J and clone size, whereas the DNA furnished D and trimming. The table has around 300,000 clones, approximately 88% seen once. Seattle enrolled patients during active infection and tracked them longitudinally. The sample taken for sequencing was peripheral blood. The origin of this receptor is a woman aged 30 to 39 with COVID-19, enrolled during active disease. The J gene is TRBJ2-3, the V gene TRBV5-1, with D unclear. CDR3 sequence (DNA): TGCGCCAGCAGCCCGTCTGGCACAGATACGCAGTATTTT. Translated, it gives CASSPSGTDTQYF. Full variable domain (missing parts from reference TRBV5-1 and TRBJ2-3): KAGVTQTPRYLIKTRGQQVTLSCSPISGHRSVSWYQQTPGQGLQFLFEYFSETQRNKGNFPGRFSGRQFSNSRSEMNVSTLELGDSALYLCASSPSGTDTQYFGPGTRLTVL.